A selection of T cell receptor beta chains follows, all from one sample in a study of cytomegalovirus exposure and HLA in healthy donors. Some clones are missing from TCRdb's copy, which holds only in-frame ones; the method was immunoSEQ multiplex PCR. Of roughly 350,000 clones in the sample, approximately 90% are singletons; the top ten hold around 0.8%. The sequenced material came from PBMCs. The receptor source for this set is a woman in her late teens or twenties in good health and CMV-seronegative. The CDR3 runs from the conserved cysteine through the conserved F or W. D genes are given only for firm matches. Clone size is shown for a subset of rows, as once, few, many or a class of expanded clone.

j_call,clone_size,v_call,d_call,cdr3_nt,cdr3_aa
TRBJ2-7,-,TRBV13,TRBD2,TGTGCCAGCAGCTTTGAGGGAGGAACTAGCGGGATGCCCTACGAGCAGTACTTC,CASSFEGGTSGMPYEQYF
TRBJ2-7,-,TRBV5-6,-,TGTGCCAGCAGCTTGTTGGGGCCTTCCTACGAGCAGTACTTC,CASSLLGPSYEQYF
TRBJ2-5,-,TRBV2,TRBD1,TGTGCCAGCAGTGAGGGGGCAGGGGGCTATATGGAGACCCAGTACTTC,CASSEGAGGYMETQYF
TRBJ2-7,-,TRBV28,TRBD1,TGTGCCAGCAGTTTAGCGGGACAGGGGGGGGCCTACGAGCAGTACTTC,CASSLAGQGGAYEQYF
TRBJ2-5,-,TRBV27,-,TGTGCCAGCAGTTTAGACAGTCAAGAGACCCAGTACTTC,CASSLDSQETQYF
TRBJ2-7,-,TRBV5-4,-,TGTGCCAGCAGCTACAACAGGGTTGGCGAGCAGTACTTC,CASSYNRVGEQYF
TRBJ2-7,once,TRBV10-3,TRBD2,TGTGCCATCAGCGGGACTAGCGGGAGGACGGCCGGCGAGCAGTACTTC,CAISGTSGRTAGEQYF
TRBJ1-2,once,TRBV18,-,TGTGCCAGCTCACCTGGAGCCAGGGACTATGGCTACACCTTC,CASSPGARDYGYTF
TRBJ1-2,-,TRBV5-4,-,TGTGCCAGCAGCTTAGGGGGTTTAACAACTCTCCCCTATGGCTACACCTTC,CASSLGGLTTLPYGYTF
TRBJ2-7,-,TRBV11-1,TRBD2,TGTGCCAGCAGTTCTGGACTAGCGGGATTCGGCGAGCAGTACTTC,CASSSGLAGFGEQYF
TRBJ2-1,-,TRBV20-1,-,TGCAGTGCTAGATGGGGAGATGAGCAGTTCTTC,CSARWGDEQFF
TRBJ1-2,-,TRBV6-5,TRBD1,TGTGCCAGCATAAAAACGCAGGGGGCTTCGGGTGGCTACACCTTC,CASIKTQGASGGYTF
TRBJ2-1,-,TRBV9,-,TGTGCCAGCAGCGTAGCGGGGGCCTACAATGAGCAGTTCTTC,CASSVAGAYNEQFF
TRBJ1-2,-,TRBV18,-,TGTGCCAGCTCACCCGGGGACACCGGCGAGGGCTACACCTTC,CASSPGDTGEGYTF
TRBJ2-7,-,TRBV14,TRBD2,TGTGCCAGCAGCCAATACCGGGAGGGCCTCGACGAGCAGTACTTC,CASSQYREGLDEQYF
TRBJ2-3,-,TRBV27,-,TGTGCCAGCAGTTCTCGGGAGCGACTAGAGGATACGCAGTATTTT,CASSSRERLEDTQYF
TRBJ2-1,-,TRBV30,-,TGTGCCTGGAGTTTAACTGGCAATGAGCAGTTCTTC,CAWSLTGNEQFF
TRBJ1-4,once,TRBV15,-,TGTGCCACCAGCAGAGAACCGCCCTCGACAGATTTTCTGCATGAAAAACTGTTTTTT,CATSREPPSTDFLHEKLFF
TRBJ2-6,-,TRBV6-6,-,TGTGCCAGCAGTTACGGGCCGTACTCTGGGGCCAACGTCCTGACTTTC,CASSYGPYSGANVLTF
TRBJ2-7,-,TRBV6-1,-,TGTGCCAGCAGCGTTGGACAGAGCTCCTACGAGCAGTACTTC,CASSVGQSSYEQYF
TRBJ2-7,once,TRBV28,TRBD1,TGTGCCAGCGGCAGGGGGTACTACGAGCAGTACTTC,CASGRGYYEQYF
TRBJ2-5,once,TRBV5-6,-,TGTGCCAGCAGCTTGGTATACAGGGAAGAGACCCAGTACTTC,CASSLVYREETQYF
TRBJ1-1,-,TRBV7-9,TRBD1,TGTGCCAGCAGCATCGACGAGGGGACAGGGGATCACACTGAAGCTTTCTTT,CASSIDEGTGDHTEAFF
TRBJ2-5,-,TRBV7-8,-,TGTGCCAGCAGCACGTCCAGGGGAGAGACCCAGTACTTC,CASSTSRGETQYF
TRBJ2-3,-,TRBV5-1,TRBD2,TGCGCCAGCAGCTTGGTCCCAGCGGGAGGTGCAGATACGCAGTATTTT,CASSLVPAGGADTQYF
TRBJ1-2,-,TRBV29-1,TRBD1,TGCAGCGTCGGATATGGACAGGCCAACCCTAACCTCTTC,CSVGYGQANPNLF
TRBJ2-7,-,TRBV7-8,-,TGTGCCAGCATCGAATCGGGAGTAGGATACGAGCAGTACTTC,CASIESGVGYEQYF
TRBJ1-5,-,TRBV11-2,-,TGTGCCAGCACCAATGGGGGGGGTGGGGCACTCAATCAGCCCCAGCATTTT,CASTNGGGGALNQPQHF
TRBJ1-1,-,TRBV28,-,TGTGCCAGCAAACAGGGTGGGAACACTGAAGCTTTCTTT,CASKQGGNTEAFF
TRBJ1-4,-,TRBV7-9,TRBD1,TGTGCCAGCAGCATCGGACAGGGGGAAGAAAAACTGTTTTTT,CASSIGQGEEKLFF
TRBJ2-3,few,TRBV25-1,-,TGTGCCAGCAGTGAACCAGGGTCACCCACAGATACGCAGTATTTT,CASSEPGSPTDTQYF
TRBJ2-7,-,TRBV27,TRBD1,TGTGCCAGCAGTTCCCGGACAGGGGAGGGCTACGAGCAGTACTTC,CASSSRTGEGYEQYF
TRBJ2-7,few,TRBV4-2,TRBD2,TGTGCCAGCAGCCAAGTAACTAGCGGGAGCAACGAGCAGTACTTC,CASSQVTSGSNEQYF